The 7 T cell receptor beta chains listed next were all sequenced from one sample in a study of CD8 T cells in Susac syndrome. RNA totalling about 0.45 to 1 ug underwent reverse transcription with random hexamers. TCRdb fed the immunoSEQ multiplex PCR reads into MiXCR, producing one record per CDR3 protein. The sample carries about 120,000 distinct CDR3 sequences, roughly 91% recorded once. Sequencing input: CD4+ T cells from PBMCs. These receptors all stem from a human donor in good health.

This clonotype has a single count. V gene TRBV21-1 combines with J gene TRBJ2-3; whether TRBD2, the table's D call, matches the DNA was not checked. TRBV21-1 is marked as a pseudogene. The CDR3 is 16 residues long. The CDR3 DNA sequence: TGTGCCAGCACCGTGAGGGCCCAGGACAGCACAGATACGCAGTATTTT. Residues: CASTVRAQDSTDTQYF.

The chain has TRBV6-5 and TRBJ2-1; a weak D match, TRBD1 (5 bases). This CDR3 region has 16 residues. V was trimmed by 4 bases and J by 3 bases, leaving 16 bases between them. From germline, CDR1 is MNHEY and CDR2 SVGAGI. Here the CDR3 reads CASSSLGPGIYNEQFF. CDR3 in DNA: TGTGCCAGCAGTTCCTTGGGGCCGGGCATCTACAATGAGCAGTTCTTC.

The chain carries TRBV5-1 and TRBJ2-3; D unresolved. Germline lookup yields CDR1 SGHRS and CDR2 YFSETQ. V was cut by 3 bases and J by 0 bases, with 14 bases left in between. The CDR3 has 16 amino acids. CDR3 nucleotide sequence: TGCGCCAGCAGCTCGATGGGAATAACTAGCACAGATACGCAGTATTTT. This translates into CASSSMGITSTDTQYF.

The chain has TRBV12-3 or TRBV12-4 and TRBJ1-6; D is unclear. Trimming took 7 bases from V and 9 from J, leaving 10 bases between them. CDR3 length: 12 residues. The CDR3 sequence: CASNLGSSPLHF. The CDR3 nucleotides read TGTGCCAGCAACCTAGGGAGTTCACCCCTCCACTTT.

Only one count was recorded for this clonotype. The chain joins TRBV9 to TRBJ2-1; D could derive from TRBD1 or TRBD2 (5 bases each). The V gene lost 0 bases and the J gene lost 3 bases, with 13 bases spanning the gap. The CDR3 runs to 16 residues. Germline V CDR1 and CDR2: SGDLS, YYNGEE. DNA of the CDR3: TGTGCCAGCAGCGTAGACCAGGGAGTGAACTACAATGAGCAGTTCTTC. Its protein is CASSVDQGVNYNEQFF.

This clonotype was detected only once. The rearrangement links TRBV9 to TRBJ2-5; tentative D call: TRBD1 (6 bases). Trimming took off 3 bases at V and 5 bases at J, with 14 bases between the two ends. This CDR3 has 14 amino acids. Germline loops: CDR1 SGDLS, CDR2 YYNGEE. CDR3 coding DNA: TGTGCCAGCAGCGAGGGACATGCCTTGGAGACCCAGTACTTC. Protein sequence: CASSEGHALETQYF.

V is TRBV29-1 and J is TRBJ1-2; D remains unclear. The CDR3 has 12 residues. Germline V gene data show CDR1 as SQVTM and CDR2 as ANQGSEA. Trimming stripped 4 bases from V and 3 bases from J, with 9 bases between. This CDR3 is CSVVGQDYGYTF. The CDR3 DNA reads TGCAGCGTTGTGGGCCAAGACTATGGCTACACCTTC.